The present TCR beta chain was sequenced within a study of T cell clusters in autoimmune cytopenias. The wider study: Healthy donor controls had a mean age of about 53 years and median age of roughly 60 years.

One tube held mixed TRB-A and TRB-B primer pools for touch-down PCR. TCRdb reprocessed the multiplex PCR reads and keeps a single row for each CDR3 protein, giving no DNA. Its table records approximately 6,400 distinct CDR3 sequences. The CDR3 totals 16 residues. In germline, CDR1 is MNHNS, CDR2 SASEGT. In terms of frequency, this clonotype is medium-sized (0.01 to 0.1%). TRB was amplified from 250 ng of peripheral blood genomic DNA per sample. The same data also went into a second study, on T cell repertoires in aging, cancer and after chemotherapy. That work states: Over several months to years, re-sampled healthy donor repertoires clearly shared clones. Loss of evenness, beyond lost richness, contributed to age-related TCR diversity decline in cancer patients.

The rearrangement uses TRBV6-1 and TRBJ2-5; no DNA is available, so the TRBD1 call from TCRdb remains unchecked. This clonotype was sampled from a human donor in good health. What was sequenced was peripheral blood. The CDR3 is CASSRWGPGSQETQYF.